This TCR beta chain was profiled in a study of cytomegalovirus exposure and HLA in healthy donors. Study results and caveats: That first-cohort TCR clusters tended to co-occur in the 95 to 150 validation repertoires was found in a later analysis. It was 150 or so TCR beta chains that were listed as cytomegalovirus-associated.

Measured with immunoSEQ multiplex PCR; TCRdb has only the in-frame clones, and not every one. The table lists some 210,000 clones, about nine tenths of them singletons, with about 2% in the top ten. On this clone: Its specificity is unknown.

The receptor was derived from a woman aged 18-30 years in good health and CMV-seropositive. Sequencing was carried out using PBMCs.

CDR3: CASSLGGSGSTDTQYF. CDR3 sequence (DNA): TGCGCCAGCAGCTTGGGAGGTAGCGGGAGCACAGATACGCAGTATTTT. The V gene is TRBV5-1, the J gene TRBJ2-3; 7 bases line up with TRBD2. Germline trimming cut 0 bases from V and 0 bases from J; bases unmatched to any gene: 4. The germline V gene encodes CDR1 SGHRS and CDR2 YFSETQ. CDR3 length equals 16 residues.